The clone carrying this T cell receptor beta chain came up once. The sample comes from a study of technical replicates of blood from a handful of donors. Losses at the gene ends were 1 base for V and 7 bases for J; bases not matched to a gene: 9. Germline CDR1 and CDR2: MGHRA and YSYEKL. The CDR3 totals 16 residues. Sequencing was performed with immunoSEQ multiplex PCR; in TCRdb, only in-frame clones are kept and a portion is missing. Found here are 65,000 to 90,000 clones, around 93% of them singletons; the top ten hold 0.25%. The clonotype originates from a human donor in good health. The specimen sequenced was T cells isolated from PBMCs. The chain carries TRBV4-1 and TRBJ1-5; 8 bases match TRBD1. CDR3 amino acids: CASSQAQTGDWQPQHF. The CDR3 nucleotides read TGCGCCAGCAGCCAAGCCCAGACAGGGGATTGGCAGCCCCAGCATTTT.